These 7 T cell receptor beta chains share one sample of origin, sequenced in a study of blood T cell repertoires in COVID-19. TCRdb's table, derived via immunoSEQ multiplex PCR, lists solely in-frame clones and lacks some. The profile covers 200,000 to 250,000 clones, with more than 75% appearing a single time and more than 1.5% taken by the ten largest. What was sequenced was PBMCs or T cells enriched from blood (not recorded which). All receptors come from a man between 35 and 55 years old who had recovered from COVID-19.

The chain recombines TRBV5-4 with TRBJ2-7; TRBD1 matches 8 bases. The CDR3 runs 17 residues. Looked up from germline, CDR1 is SGHNT and CDR2 is YYREEE (reference sequence). The trim removed 0 bases at V and 6 bases at J, leaving 14 bases unmatched. The CDR3 sequence is CASSLGMGPGQGFEQYF. The CDR3 nucleotides are TGTGCCAGCAGCTTGGGTATGGGCCCAGGACAGGGCTTCGAGCAGTACTTC.

The chain couples TRBV27 to TRBJ2-7; TRBD1 aligns across 9 bases. This CDR3 region has 15 residues. J lost 3 bases, V lost 1 base, and 4 bases had no gene match. Germline CDR1 is MNHEY and CDR2 is SMNVEV (reference sequence). The CDR3 DNA is TGTGCCAGCAGTTTATTGGGACAGGGACTCTACGAGCAGTACTTC. Translating it yields CASSLLGQGLYEQYF.

V is TRBV6-5 and J is TRBJ2-7; 7 bases agree with TRBD1. The CDR3 runs to 16 residues. The junction had 7 bases not matched to a gene; V was cut back by 0 bases and J by 2 bases. Germline CDR1 MNHEY, CDR2 SVGAGI. CDR3 coding DNA: TGTGCCAGCAGTTACTCGGCCGGGACAGCCCCCTACGAGCAGTACTTC. This sequence encodes CASSYSAGTAPYEQYF.

The V and J genes are TRBV28 and TRBJ2-2; TRBD2 agrees at 8 bases. CDR1 and CDR2 from the germline V gene are MDHEN and SYDVKM. This CDR3 spans 15 amino acids. V was pared by 3 bases and J by 7 bases, with 7 bases of the junction left unmatched. Written as DNA, the CDR3 is TGTGCCAGCAGTTTGTCACGGGGGGGCGGCGGGGAGCTGTTTTTT. Protein product: CASSLSRGGGGELFF.

This clone was detected only a few times. This chain connects TRBV7-9 to TRBJ1-3; a possible D gene is TRBD1 (6 bases). The CDR3 totals 11 residues. V dropped 8 bases and J dropped 10 bases, with 12 bases sitting between them. Germline V gene data show CDR1 as SEHNR and CDR2 as FQNEAQ (reference sequence). The DNA of the CDR3 is TGTGCCAGCTTCGGGGGGCAAACCATATATTTT. This translates into CASFGGQTIYF.

This chain links TRBV7-9 with TRBJ2-2; 9 bases align to TRBD2. The germline V gene has CDR1 SEHNR and CDR2 FQNEAQ (reference sequence). This CDR3 is 17 amino acids long. Trimming cost V 5 bases and J 4 bases; bases outside gene matches: 11. The CDR3 sequence: CASSAISRGGRTGELFF. The DNA of the CDR3 is TGTGCCAGCAGCGCCATCTCGCGGGGGGGCCGCACCGGGGAGCTGTTTTTT.

The J gene is TRBJ2-7, the V gene TRBV29-1; D is perhaps TRBD1 or TRBD2 (5 bases each). CDR3 length equals 11 residues. The germline V and J ends were trimmed by 7 bases and 3 bases, with 10 bases remaining between them. Germline V lookup: CDR1 SQVTM, CDR2 ANQGSEA. The CDR3 loop is CSAGQGYEQYF. The CDR3 DNA is TGCAGCGCGGGGCAGGGCTACGAGCAGTACTTC.